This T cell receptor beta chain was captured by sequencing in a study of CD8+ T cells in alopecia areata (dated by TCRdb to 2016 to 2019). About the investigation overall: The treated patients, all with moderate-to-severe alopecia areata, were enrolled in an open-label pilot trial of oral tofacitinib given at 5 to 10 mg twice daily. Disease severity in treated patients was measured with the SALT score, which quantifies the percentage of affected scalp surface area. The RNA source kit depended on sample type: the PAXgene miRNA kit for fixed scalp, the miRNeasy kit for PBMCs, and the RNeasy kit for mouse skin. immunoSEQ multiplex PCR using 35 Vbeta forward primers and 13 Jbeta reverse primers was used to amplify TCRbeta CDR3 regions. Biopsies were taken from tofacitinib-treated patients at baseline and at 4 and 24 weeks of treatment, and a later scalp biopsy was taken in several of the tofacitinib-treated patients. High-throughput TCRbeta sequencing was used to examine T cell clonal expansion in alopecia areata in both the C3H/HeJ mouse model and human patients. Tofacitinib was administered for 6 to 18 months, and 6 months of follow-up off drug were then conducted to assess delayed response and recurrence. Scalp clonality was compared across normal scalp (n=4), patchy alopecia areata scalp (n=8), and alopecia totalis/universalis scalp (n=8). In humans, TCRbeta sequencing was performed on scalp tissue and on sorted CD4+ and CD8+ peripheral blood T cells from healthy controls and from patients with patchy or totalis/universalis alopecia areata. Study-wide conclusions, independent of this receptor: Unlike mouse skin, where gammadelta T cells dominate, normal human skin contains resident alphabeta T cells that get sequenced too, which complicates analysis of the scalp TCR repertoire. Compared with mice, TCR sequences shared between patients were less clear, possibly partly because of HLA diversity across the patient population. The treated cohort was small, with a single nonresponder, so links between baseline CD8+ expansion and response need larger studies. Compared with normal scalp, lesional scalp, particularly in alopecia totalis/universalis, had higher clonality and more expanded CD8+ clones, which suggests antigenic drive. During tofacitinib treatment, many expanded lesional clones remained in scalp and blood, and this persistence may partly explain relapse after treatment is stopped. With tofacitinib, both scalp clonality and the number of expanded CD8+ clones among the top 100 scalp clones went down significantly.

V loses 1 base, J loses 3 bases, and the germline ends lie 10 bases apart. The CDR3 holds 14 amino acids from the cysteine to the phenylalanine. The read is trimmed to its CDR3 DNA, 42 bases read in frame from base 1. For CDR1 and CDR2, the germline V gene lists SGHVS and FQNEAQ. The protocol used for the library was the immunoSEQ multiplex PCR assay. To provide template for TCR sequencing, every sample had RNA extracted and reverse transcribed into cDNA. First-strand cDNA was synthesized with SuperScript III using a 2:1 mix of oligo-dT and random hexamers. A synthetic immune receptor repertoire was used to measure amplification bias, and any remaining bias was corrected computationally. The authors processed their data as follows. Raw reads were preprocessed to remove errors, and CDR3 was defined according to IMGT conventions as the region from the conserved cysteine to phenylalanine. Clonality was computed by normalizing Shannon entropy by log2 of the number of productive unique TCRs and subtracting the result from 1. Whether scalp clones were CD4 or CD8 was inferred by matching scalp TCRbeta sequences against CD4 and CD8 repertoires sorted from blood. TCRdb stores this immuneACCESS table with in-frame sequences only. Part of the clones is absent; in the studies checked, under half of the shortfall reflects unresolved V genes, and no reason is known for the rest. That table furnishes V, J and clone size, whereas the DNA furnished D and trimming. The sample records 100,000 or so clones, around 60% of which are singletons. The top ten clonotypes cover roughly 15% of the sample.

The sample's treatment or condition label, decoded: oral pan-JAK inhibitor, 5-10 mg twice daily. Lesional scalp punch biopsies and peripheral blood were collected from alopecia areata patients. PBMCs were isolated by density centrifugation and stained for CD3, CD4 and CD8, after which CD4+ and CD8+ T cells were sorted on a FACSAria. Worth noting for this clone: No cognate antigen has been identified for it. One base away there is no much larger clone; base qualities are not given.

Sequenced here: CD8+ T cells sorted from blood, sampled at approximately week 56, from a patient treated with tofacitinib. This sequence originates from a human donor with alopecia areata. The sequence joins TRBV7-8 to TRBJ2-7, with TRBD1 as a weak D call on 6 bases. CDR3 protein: CASSLEVGGYEQYF. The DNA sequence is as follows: TGTGCCAGCAGCTTAGAGGTAGGGGGCTACGAGCAGTACTTC. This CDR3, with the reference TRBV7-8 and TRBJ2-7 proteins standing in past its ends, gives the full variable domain GAGVSQSPRYKVAKRGQDVALRCDPISGHVSLFWYQQALGQGPEFLTYFQNEAQLDKSGLPSDRFFAERPEGSVSTLKIQRTQQEDSAVYLCASSLEVGGYEQYFGPGTRLTVT.